The present entry profiles one TCR beta chain with its context. What it binds is not known. This specimen belongs to a study of blood T cells in healthy people across ages. The CDR3 has 16 amino acids. V gave up 2 bases and J gave up 9 bases, with 20 bases separating them. CDR1 and CDR2 (germline): ENHRY, SYGVKD. Study observations and caveats: Age advanced and TCR beta diversity per million T cells fell, roughly linearly.

A second about 7 to 12 cycle PCR used barcoded and J-beta primers. Using its own MiXCR run on the 5' RACE reads, TCRdb lists one record per CDR3 protein. The sample includes 750,000 to 950,000 distinct CDR3 sequences, roughly 25% of them seen just once. The data were also submitted as part of a second study, on T cells of mothers and their children. From that paper: It was through the M1S primer of the second PCR that sample barcodes and 2-4 random nucleotides were added.

The sample was blood. This receptor was taken from a boy aged 5-17 years in good health. The chain combines TRBV10-3 with TRBJ2-4; D possibly uses TRBD1 or TRBD2 (5 bases each). The CDR3 DNA reads as TGTGCCATCAGTGAGGGGCAGGGACGTTCGGTCGGCATTCAGTACTTC. Amino acid sequence: CAISEGQGRSVGIQYF.